This record concerns one TCR beta chain sequence. The antigen remains unidentified. V shed 2 bases and J 8 bases; nucleotides not matched to a gene: 9. The CDR3 contains 16 residues. Germline-derived CDR1 and CDR2 are SGDLS and YYNGEE. These data are taken from a study of T-cell memory formation after mild COVID-19. Study-wide context: Clustering of TCRs was largely donor specific. Overall study results and limits: Second-wave clones that peaked on day 37 lacked confirmed SARS-CoV-2 specificity. While clones contracting from day 15 to 85 were balanced between CD4 and CD8, later expanders leaned CD4+.

Libraries for TCRalpha and TCRbeta carried sample barcodes and unique molecular identifiers via 5'RACE. TCRdb reprocessed the 5' RACE reads with MiXCR, giving one entry per CDR3 protein. The sample holds hundreds of thousands of distinct CDR3 sequences, 15% to 20% seen once. The specimen was PBMCs or a T cell subset sorted from them (not recorded which). The V call is TRBV9, the J call TRBJ2-2, with 10 bases identical to TRBD1. This sequence originates from an adult woman who had mild COVID-19 (a few samples of this study predate the infection). Cell type and time point are not known. The CDR3 DNA sequence: TGTGCCAGCAGCGTGGGGACAGGGGCCCGTTCTGGGGAGCTGTTTTTT. This translates into CASSVGTGARSGELFF.